The clone carrying this T cell receptor beta chain was found a few times. Its cognate antigen is unknown. This entry is derived from a study of post-analysis software for immune sequencing data. In the study overall: The study covered relapsing-remitting, secondary progressive and progressive-relapsing courses of multiple sclerosis. Notes on the study in general: When compared against controls, multiple sclerosis patients showed significantly lower normalized Chao1 diversity. Elevated frequency relative to controls characterized roughly 5 TRBV segments in patients, TRBV5-6, TRBV5-1 and TRBV20-1 among them. Pronounced co-clustering by F measure was evident among identically batched samples.

Trimming cost V 5 bases and J 3 bases; bases outside gene matches: 8. CDR1 SGHTA and CDR2 FQGNSA come from the germline V gene. The CDR3 spans 15 residues. cDNA libraries for TCR beta contained unique molecular identifiers. T cells numbering about 0.95 to 10 million gave rise to 500,000 or so cDNA molecules. TCRdb passed the PCR reads through MiXCR, listing each CDR3 protein once. This table holds about 430,000 distinct CDR3 sequences, roughly 38% found once. The sequenced sample was blood. The TCR originated in a girl aged 2 to 10 with multiple sclerosis. The genes are TRBV7-2 and TRBJ1-2; 8 positions agree with TRBD1. The chain's CDR3 is CASSVSGGRYYGYTF. CDR3 bases: TGTGCCAGCAGCGTATCAGGGGGCAGGTACTATGGCTACACCTTC.